The 22 T cell receptor beta chains below all came from one sample that was sequenced in a study of blood T cell repertoires in COVID-19. TCRdb's table, derived via immunoSEQ multiplex PCR, lists solely in-frame clones and lacks some. The sample has some 450,000 clones; 88% are singletons. What was sequenced was peripheral blood. The receptors derive from a woman aged 50 to 60 with COVID-19, enrolled during active disease.

A few counts support this clone. This chain uses TRBV7-9 with TRBJ1-5, with 8 positions matching TRBD1. Trimming cost V 4 bases and J 5 bases; bases outside gene matches: 4. Germline CDR1 reads SEHNR; CDR2 reads FQNEAQ (reference sequence). The CDR3 runs to 14 residues. The CDR3 loop is CASSYTGGDQPQHF. The CDR3 DNA follows: TGTGCCAGCAGCTACACAGGGGGGGATCAGCCCCAGCATTTT. Full variable domain (remainder filled in from reference TRBV7-9 and TRBJ1-5): DTGVSQNPRHKITKRGQNVTFRCDPISEHNRLYWYRQTLGQGPEFLTYFQNEAQLEKSRLLSDRFSAERPKGSFSTLEIQRTEQGDSAMYLCASSYTGGDQPQHFGDGTRLSIL.

This clone has a handful of counts. The chain employs TRBV11-2 and TRBJ2-3, with a possible D match to TRBD2 (6 bases). The CDR3 is 15 amino acids. V was pared by 2 bases and J by 2 bases, with 11 bases between. CDR1 is SGHAT and CDR2 is FQNNGV in the germline V gene. Here the CDR3 reads CASSLSSGFTDTQYF. CDR3 DNA sequence: TGTGCCAGCAGCTTATCGAGCGGGTTCACAGATACGCAGTATTTT.

The chain is built from TRBV7-3 and TRBJ2-5, with D possibly TRBD2 on 7 matching bases. The CDR3 contains 15 residues. The germline V gene encodes CDR1 SGHTA and CDR2 FQGTGA. The V end lost 5 bases, the J end lost 4 bases, and 17 bases lay between the germline ends. CDR3 DNA: TGTGCCAGCAGCCCGGGGGGCGAAGAGAGAGAGACCCAGTACTTC. Translating gives CASSPGGEERETQYF.

The genes are TRBV9 and TRBJ2-1; D possibly corresponds to TRBD1 (6 bases). Germline assignment: CDR1 SGDLS and CDR2 YYNGEE. V lost 2 bases, J lost 6 bases, and 15 bases lay in between. The CDR3 has 15 amino acids. CDR3 bases: TGTGCCAGCAGCGTCGCAGGGGCAGCGGCCAATGAGCAGTTCTTC. This gives the protein CASSVAGAAANEQFF.

This chain uses TRBV7-9 with TRBJ1-2, with 8 positions matching TRBD1. V shed 5 bases, J shed 7 bases, and the junction held 3 bases outside the gene matches. In germline, CDR1 is SEHNR, CDR2 FQNEAQ (reference sequence). CDR3 length: 12 residues. The CDR3 sequence: CASSRQGSGYTF. The CDR3 nucleotides read TGTGCCAGCAGCCGACAGGGGTCTGGCTACACCTTC.

The rearrangement uses TRBV29-1 and TRBJ1-1, with a weak D call TRBD1 (6 bases). The CDR3 has 12 residues. V was trimmed by 5 bases and J by 5 bases, leaving 12 bases between them. Germline V gives CDR1 SQVTM, CDR2 ANQGSEA. For the CDR3, the DNA is TGCAGCGTTCGGACAGCCGGGACTGAAGCTTTCTTT. It is translated as CSVRTAGTEAFF.

The J gene is TRBJ2-1, the V gene TRBV3-1 (or the pseudogene TRBV3-2), with D tentatively TRBD1 (6 bases). Looked up from germline, CDR1 is LGHDT and CDR2 is YNNKEL (reference sequence). Trimming removed 5 bases from V and 3 bases from J, with 17 bases in between. There are 16 residues in the CDR3. CDR3 protein: CASSSYREMSYNEQFF. The CDR3 DNA is TGTGCCAGCAGCTCTTACAGGGAGATGAGCTACAATGAGCAGTTCTTC.

The chain combines TRBV6-5 with TRBJ1-2; possible D gene TRBD1, 5 bases. Germline V gives CDR1 MNHEY, CDR2 SVGAGI. The CDR3 extends over 11 amino acids. V dropped 10 bases and J dropped 4 bases, with 10 bases sitting between them. The CDR3 loop reads CATWGGYGYTF. As DNA, the CDR3 is TGTGCCACTTGGGGGGGCTATGGCTACACCTTC.

CDR3 loop: CASSPTSGASTDTQYF. CDR3 in DNA: TGTGCCAGCAGCCCTACTAGCGGTGCGAGCACAGATACGCAGTATTTT. This rearrangement joins TRBV5-4 to TRBJ2-3; 8 bases map to TRBD2. CDR1 is SGHNT, CDR2 YYREEE, per germline (reference sequence). This CDR3 has 16 amino acids. After removal of 4 bases from V and 0 bases from J, the junction contained 7 bases not matched to a gene.

The CDR3 loop is CASSQGGGWADTQYF. The CDR3 DNA reads TGTGCCAGCAGCCAAGGGGGGGGTTGGGCAGATACGCAGTATTTT. The chain recombines TRBV3-1 (or the pseudogene TRBV3-2) with TRBJ2-3; the match to TRBD2 covers 7 bases. V trimming: 1 base; J trimming: 4 bases; junction bases outside the gene matches: 5. Germline values: CDR1 LGHDT, CDR2 YNNKEL (reference sequence). This CDR3 is built from 15 residues.

The chain is built from TRBV5-6 and TRBJ2-5; 9 bases line up with TRBD2. Germline values: CDR1 SGHDT, CDR2 YYEEEE. The CDR3 totals 16 residues. Germline trimming cut 0 bases from V and 9 bases from J; bases unmatched to any gene: 12. The CDR3 here is CASSLEASGTGRAQYF. DNA of the CDR3: TGTGCCAGCAGCTTGGAGGCTAGCGGGACGGGAAGGGCCCAGTACTTC.

V is TRBV5-6 and J is TRBJ1-5; 8 bases align to TRBD1. The CDR3 covers 14 residues. CDR1 is SGHDT and CDR2 is YYEEEE in the germline V gene. Trimming removed 0 bases from V and 6 bases from J; junction bases left unmatched: 2. The CDR3 coding sequence is TGTGCCAGCAGCTTGGGGCAGGGGGCTCAGCCCCAGCATTTT. This translates into CASSLGQGAQPQHF.

A single count supports this clone. The CDR3 DNA follows: TGTGCCAGCTCCGGCGAGCGGGGGTATGGCTACACCTTC. Translation: CASSGERGYGYTF. The chain uses TRBV6-4 and TRBJ1-2; possible D gene TRBD1, 5 bases. This CDR3 has 13 residues. V dropped 8 bases and J dropped 5 bases, with 15 bases sitting between them. Germline V gene lookup returns CDR1 MRHNA and CDR2 SNTAGT.

This chain's CDR3 is CASSLGRVFYGYTF. The CDR3 region has the DNA TGTGCCAGCAGTTTAGGCAGGGTATTCTATGGCTACACCTTC. The J gene is TRBJ1-2, the V gene TRBV28, with D perhaps TRBD1 (5 bases). The germline gives CDR1 MDHEN, CDR2 SYDVKM. The CDR3 runs to 14 residues. The V end lost 2 bases, the J end lost 4 bases, and 11 bases lay between the germline ends.

This chain joins TRBV2 and TRBJ2-2, with D tentatively TRBD2 (6 bases). Looked up from germline, CDR1 is SNHLY and CDR2 is FYNNEI. Trimming removed 1 base at V and 3 bases at J, with 6 bases between. The CDR3 totals 14 residues. CDR3 region: CASSEGGDTGELFF. CDR3 bases: TGTGCCAGCAGTGAAGGGGGGGACACCGGGGAGCTGTTTTTT.

The chain uses TRBV2 and TRBJ2-1; the match to TRBD2 covers 13 bases. CDR1 is SNHLY and CDR2 is FYNNEI in the germline V gene. There are 20 residues in the CDR3. The V segment lost 7 bases and the J segment 4 bases; nucleotides outside the gene matches: 19. The DNA for the CDR3 is TGTGCCAGCACCAAGCCCGGACTAGCGGGGGCCCGCACCACTTACAATGAGCAGTTCTTC. Translated: CASTKPGLAGARTTYNEQFF. The full variable domain, rest sourced from reference TRBV2 and TRBJ2-1, is EPEVTQTPSHQVTQMGQEVILRCVPISNHLYFYWYRQILGQKVEFLVSFYNNEISEKSEIFDDQFSVERPDGSNFTLKIRSTKLEDSAMYFCASTKPGLAGARTTYNEQFFGPGTRLTVL.

The gene calls are TRBV7-9 and TRBJ1-1, with 11 bases fitting TRBD1. The length of the CDR3 is 14 residues. The germline gives CDR1 SEHNR, CDR2 FQNEAQ (reference sequence). Trimming at V came to 5 bases and at J to 4 bases, leaving 3 bases not matched to a gene. The CDR3 DNA reads as TGTGCCAGCAGCAAAGGACAGGGGGCCACTGAAGCTTTCTTT. This sequence encodes CASSKGQGATEAFF.

This clone was seen once. The rearrangement links TRBV9 to TRBJ1-6, with no clear D. The germline V gene has CDR1 SGDLS and CDR2 YYNGEE. Trimming shortened V by 4 bases and J by 6 bases, and 8 bases separated the two germline ends. The CDR3 runs 13 residues. Here the CDR3 reads CASSSYSNSPLHF. CDR3 DNA: TGTGCCAGCAGCTCCTATAGTAATTCACCCCTCCACTTT.

The table lists this clone with a count of one. The chain links TRBV24-1 to TRBJ1-5; 10 bases fit TRBD1. The J segment lost 1 base and the V segment lost 5 bases, leaving 16 bases of the junction unmatched. The CDR3 is made up of 20 amino acids. Germline CDR1 KGHDR, CDR2 SFDVKD. CDR3 DNA: TGTGCCACCAGTGTCCCGGCCACCCCGGGACAGGGGACGAGCAATCAGCCCCAGCATTTT. It specifies CATSVPATPGQGTSNQPQHF.

The chain joins TRBV9 to TRBJ1-1; D unclear. V was pared by 4 bases and J by 1 base, with 8 bases between. CDR1 and CDR2 from the germline V gene are SGDLS and YYNGEE. The CDR3 has 13 amino acids. This CDR3 reads CASSPWPNTEAFF. The CDR3 DNA is TGTGCCAGCAGCCCCTGGCCGAACACTGAAGCTTTCTTT.

The chain is built from TRBV5-1 and TRBJ1-1; TRBD1 agrees at 8 bases. V trimming: 4 bases; J trimming: 5 bases; junction bases outside the gene matches: 1. The germline V gene encodes CDR1 SGHRS and CDR2 YFSETQ. The CDR3 consists of 12 residues. This chain's CDR3 is CASSDRGTEAFF. CDR3 nucleotides: TGCGCCAGCAGCGACAGGGGAACTGAAGCTTTCTTT.

This chain links TRBV6-1 with TRBJ1-6; TRBD1 is a possible D gene (5 bases). Per the germline V gene, CDR1 is MNHNS and CDR2 is SASEGT. Trimming removed 3 bases at V and 9 bases at J, with 15 bases between. CDR3 length: 15 amino acids. CDR3 DNA: TGTGCCAGCAGTGAGGGCAGGGCCCGGCGTTCACCCCTCCACTTT. It yields the protein CASSEGRARRSPLHF.